Presented here are 20 T cell receptor beta chains from one specimen sequenced in a study of T cells in Graves' hyperthyroidism and ophthalmopathy. The TCR beta CDR3 regions underwent amplification using RNA transcripts as the source. TCR CDR3 regions were first amplified by RT-PCR with HTBI primers. From the multiplex PCR reads, TCRdb called clonotypes with MiXCR, one entry per CDR3 protein. This table holds about 720,000 distinct CDR3 sequences, approximately 16% found once. The sample comprised blood. The receptors come from a man aged 18 to 29 with Graves' hyperthyroidism.

This clonotype was counted many times. The genes are TRBV7-2 and TRBJ2-7; D unresolved. CDR1 SGHTA and CDR2 FQGNSA come from the germline V gene. V lost 5 bases to trimming and J lost 0 bases, with 14 bases between them. The CDR3 totals 15 residues. CDR3 coding DNA: TGTGCCAGCAGCGGGTTCGCCCAGGACTCCTACGAGCAGTACTTC. It translates to CASSGFAQDSYEQYF.

This clonotype was counted many times. The chain carries TRBV9 and TRBJ2-4; D could derive from TRBD1 or TRBD2 (5 bases each). CDR1 SGDLS and CDR2 YYNGEE come from the germline V gene. V was clipped by 3 bases and J by 7 bases, with 17 bases between them. This CDR3 has 15 residues. CDR3 nucleotide sequence: TGTGCCAGCAGCGCGGACGGGACGGCCCGGAACATTCAGTACTTC. The encoded protein is CASSADGTARNIQYF. Full variable domain (outside the CDR3, taken from reference TRBV9 and TRBJ2-4): DSGVTQTPKHLITATGQRVTLRCSPRSGDLSVYWYQQSLDQGLQFLIQYYNGEERAKGNILERFSAQQFPDLHSELNLSSLELGDSALYFCASSADGTARNIQYFGAGTRLSVL.

Many counts were recorded for this clonotype. V gene TRBV6-6 combines with J gene TRBJ2-1; TRBD1 agrees at 9 bases. V shed 0 bases and J 8 bases; nucleotides not matched to a gene: 5. The CDR3 spans 15 residues. Looked up from germline, CDR1 is MNHNY and CDR2 is SVGAGI (reference sequence). The CDR3 loop is CASSYSGQGRDEQFF. Written as DNA, the CDR3 is TGTGCCAGCAGTTACTCGGGACAGGGACGGGATGAGCAGTTCTTC.

The chain couples TRBV6-5 to TRBJ1-2; D is unclear. The germline V and J ends were trimmed by 2 bases and 8 bases, with 18 bases remaining between them. The CDR3 runs to 15 residues. The germline CDR1 and CDR2 sequences are MNHEY and SVGAGI. DNA for the CDR3: TGTGCCAGCAGTTACATCACTGCGGGTAATGGGGGCTACACCTTC. Translating it yields CASSYITAGNGGYTF.

The genes are TRBV6-6 and TRBJ2-3; a possible D gene is TRBD1 (5 bases). Germline lookup yields CDR1 MNHNY and CDR2 SVGAGI (reference sequence). V gave up 0 bases and J gave up 4 bases, with 11 bases separating them. CDR3 size: 15 residues. The CDR3: CASSYSMGRADTQYF. The CDR3 DNA is TGTGCCAGCAGTTACTCGATGGGGCGCGCAGATACGCAGTATTTT.

The J gene is TRBJ2-7, the V gene TRBV6-1; TRBD2 is a possible D gene (5 bases). The CDR3 runs 16 residues. Germline assignment: CDR1 MNHNS and CDR2 SASEGT. The V and J ends lost 2 bases and 0 bases respectively, with 14 bases between them. The CDR3 region is CASSERNRDSSYEQYF. DNA for the CDR3: TGTGCCAGCAGTGAAAGGAATCGGGATAGCTCCTACGAGCAGTACTTC.

The rearrangement links TRBV7-2 to TRBJ1-4, with D unresolved. V was pared by 5 bases and J by 8 bases, with 15 bases between. Germline CDR1 SGHTA, CDR2 FQGNSA. The CDR3 loop spans 14 amino acids. DNA for the CDR3: TGTGCCAGCAGCACAGTCGGCAGTCCGGAAAAACTGTTTTTT. This gives the protein CASSTVGSPEKLFF.

The V gene is TRBV28, the J gene TRBJ2-4; 11 bases line up with TRBD2. The CDR3 extends over 14 amino acids. V gave up 6 bases and J gave up 6 bases; unmatched junction bases: 4. CDR1 is MDHEN and CDR2 is SYDVKM in the germline V gene. The CDR3 region is CASRHSGRANIQYF. The CDR3 nucleotides are TGTGCCAGCAGACATAGCGGGAGGGCAAACATTCAGTACTTC.

This clonotype was seen more than once but under ten times. The genes are TRBV7-9 and TRBJ2-4; tentative D call: TRBD2 (5 bases). Germline V gene sequence: CDR1 SEHNR, CDR2 FQNEAQ (reference sequence). With 6 bases removed from V and 3 bases from J, the gap between germline ends came to 15 bases. The length of the CDR3 is 15 residues. The CDR3 loop reads CASSLDGNGKNIQYF. The CDR3 DNA reads TGTGCCAGCAGTTTGGACGGGAATGGCAAAAACATTCAGTACTTC.

As for this clonotype: A read error may explain this, as a much larger clone is one base away. The chain carries TRBV5-1 and TRBJ1-1; 8 bases are shared with TRBD1. The CDR3 length is 16 residues. Losses at the gene ends were 2 bases for V and 0 bases for J; bases not matched to a gene: 6. Germline loops: CDR1 SGHRS, CDR2 YFSETQ. The CDR3 loop is CASSFWTGLMNTEAFF. The CDR3 nucleotides are TGCGCCAGCAGCTTCTGGACAGGGTTGATGAACACTGAAGCTTTCTTT.

V is TRBV13 and J is TRBJ2-1, with D uncertain. The CDR3 is made up of 12 amino acids. Germline V gene lookup returns CDR1 PRHDT and CDR2 FYEKMQ (reference sequence). Trimming pared 2 bases from V and 9 bases from J, leaving 8 bases between. CDR3 sequence reads: CASSLYAFEQFF. As DNA, the CDR3 is TGTGCCAGCAGCTTATACGCGTTTGAGCAGTTCTTC.

Many counts were recorded for this clonotype. The V and J genes are TRBV28 and TRBJ2-1; perhaps D is TRBD1 or TRBD2 (5 bases each). Germline CDR1 is MDHEN and CDR2 is SYDVKM. The CDR3 covers 15 residues. Trimming stripped 3 bases from V and 5 bases from J, with 14 bases between. The CDR3 coding sequence is TGTGCCAGCAGTTTGGGGCACGGGGCCAACAATGAGCAGTTCTTC. This encodes CASSLGHGANNEQFF.

Ten or more counts support this clonotype. The V gene is TRBV2, the J gene TRBJ1-5; no clear D gene. Germline V gene sequence: CDR1 SNHLY, CDR2 FYNNEI. There are 14 residues in the CDR3. The V and J ends lost 3 bases and 11 bases respectively, with 17 bases between them. The CDR3 is CASSEFRARLAQHF. CDR3 coding DNA: TGTGCCAGCAGTGAGTTTCGGGCCCGCCTGGCCCAGCATTTT. Full variable domain (outside the CDR3, taken from reference TRBV2 and TRBJ1-5): EPEVTQTPSHQVTQMGQEVILRCVPISNHLYFYWYRQILGQKVEFLVSFYNNEISEKSEIFDDQFSVERPDGSNFTLKIRSTKLEDSAMYFCASSEFRARLAQHFGDGTRLSIL.

In this sample, this clonotype turned up many times. The chain recombines TRBV6-1 with TRBJ2-3, with 8 positions matching TRBD2. V was pared by 10 bases and J by 5 bases, with 8 bases of the junction left unmatched. Germline CDR1 reads MNHNS; CDR2 reads SASEGT. The CDR3 consists of 13 residues. This CDR3 is CATKREPQDTQYF. For the CDR3, the DNA is TGTGCCACCAAGCGGGAGCCCCAAGATACGCAGTATTTT.

This chain uses TRBV18 with TRBJ2-7; no reliable D call. Trimming removed 6 bases from V and 5 bases from J, with 17 bases in between. Germline V gene lookup returns CDR1 KGHSH and CDR2 LQKENI. The CDR3 spans 14 residues. CDR3 DNA sequence: TGTGCCAGCTCGTCCTTTTCCCTGGGGAACGAGCAGTACTTC. Residues: CASSSFSLGNEQYF.

Ten or more counts support this clonotype. The chain carries TRBV28 and TRBJ2-7; D not certain. Germline V gene lookup returns CDR1 MDHEN and CDR2 SYDVKM. The V end was cut by 4 bases, the J end by 3 bases, with 4 bases between. The CDR3 contains 11 residues. The DNA for the CDR3 is TGTGCCAGCAGTTACGTCTACGAGCAGTACTTC. This sequence encodes CASSYVYEQYF.

A remark on this clonotype: This could be a read error, since a much larger clone is one nucleotide away. This chain connects TRBV18 to TRBJ2-7; unclear D gene. The germline V gene encodes CDR1 KGHSH and CDR2 LQKENI. The CDR3 is 13 residues long. The CDR3 nucleotides read TGTGCCGGCTCACCGAACAGCCACTACGAGCAGTACTTC. This gives the protein CAGSPNSHYEQYF.

In this sample, this clonotype turned up many times. The J gene is TRBJ2-1, the V gene TRBV6-2 or TRBV6-3; D ambiguous. The CDR3 runs to 12 residues. CDR1 and CDR2 from the germline V gene are MNHEY and SVGEGT. The V and J ends lost 2 bases and 7 bases respectively, with 6 bases between them. The CDR3, as DNA: TGTGCCAGCAGTTACGGGGTGAATGAGCAGTTCTTC. This encodes CASSYGVNEQFF.

This clonotype was counted at least ten times. The chain links TRBV27 to TRBJ1-2, with no clear D. Germline assignment: CDR1 MNHEY and CDR2 SMNVEV (reference sequence). The CDR3 is 16 amino acids. V was cut by 2 bases and J by 0 bases, with 13 bases left in between. CDR3: CASSLSGSRPNYGYTF. CDR3 bases: TGTGCCAGCAGTTTAAGTGGGAGCAGACCTAACTATGGCTACACCTTC.

This clonotype was seen at least ten times. The genes are TRBV5-1 and TRBJ2-1, with D possibly matching TRBD2 (5 bases). Trimming removed 4 bases at V and 10 bases at J, with 12 bases between. Germline V gene lookup returns CDR1 SGHRS and CDR2 YFSETQ. The length of the CDR3 is 12 residues. The CDR3 DNA sequence: TGCGCCAGCAGCCCCCAAGGCGGGGAGCAGTTCTTC. Amino acids: CASSPQGGEQFF.